This TCR beta chain was sequenced for a study of T cell responses to AZD1222 COVID-19 vaccine. Study overall: Pooled samples include second doses given at about 4 or 12 weeks.

With respect to this clone: Its antigen is currently unknown.

This CDR3 has 13 amino acids. CDR1 is SGHDT, CDR2 YYEEEE, per germline. The germline V and J ends were trimmed by 0 bases and 4 bases, with 7 bases remaining between them. Study findings and constraints: Nearly half of unique spike-specific TCRs reportedly avoided B.1.351 and B.1.1.7 mutated regions.

Generated by immunoSEQ multiplex PCR, the TCRdb table keeps only in-frame clones and is missing some. The sample has fewer than 150,000 clones, 88% seen once. V and J are TRBV5-6 and TRBJ1-2, with no clear D. The input for sequencing was peripheral blood, taken on day 0 of AZD1222 vaccination. The receptor's source is an adult in good health. The CDR3 DNA is TGTGCCAGCAGCTTGGGAAGAGCCTATGGCTACACCTTC. Amino acids: CASSLGRAYGYTF.